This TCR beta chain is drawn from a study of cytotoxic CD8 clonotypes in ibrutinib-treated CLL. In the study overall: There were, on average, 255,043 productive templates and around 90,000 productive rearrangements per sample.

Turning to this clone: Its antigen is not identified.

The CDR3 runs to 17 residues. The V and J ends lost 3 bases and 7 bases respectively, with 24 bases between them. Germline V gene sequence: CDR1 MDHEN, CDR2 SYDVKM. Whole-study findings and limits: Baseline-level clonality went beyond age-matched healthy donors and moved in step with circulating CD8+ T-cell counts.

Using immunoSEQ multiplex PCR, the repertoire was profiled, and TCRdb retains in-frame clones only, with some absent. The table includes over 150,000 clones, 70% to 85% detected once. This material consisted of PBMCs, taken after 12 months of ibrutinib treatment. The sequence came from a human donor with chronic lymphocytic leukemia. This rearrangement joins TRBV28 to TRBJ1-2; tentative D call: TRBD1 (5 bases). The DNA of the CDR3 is TGTGCCAGCAGTTTTGGTACAGGACTCTTTATTAGCGGTGGCTACACCTTC. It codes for CASSFGTGLFISGGYTF.